This TCR beta chain is drawn from a study of blood T cell repertoires in COVID-19. The overall study: Acute and convalescent COVID-19 samples came from the United States, Italy and Spain. T cells, B-cell-depleted T cells, or PBMCs provided the cDNA or gDNA that served as material.

The sample holds one count of this clone. In the authors' methods: How many nucleated cells were present was estimated from reference gene primer amplification. TCRdb's copy holds only in-frame clones and misses some; the assay was immunoSEQ multiplex PCR. V and J calls and clone size follow that table, whereas D and trimming were derived from the DNA. The repertoire holds 250,000 to 300,000 clones, with about 80% as singletons. Sequencing was performed on peripheral blood. The sequence was obtained from a woman older than 75 with acute or convalescent COVID-19.

The DNA of the CDR3 is TGTGCAAGTCGCTTGGCTAGCGGGAGGGTGGGCAATGAGCAGTTCTTC. This codes for CASRLASGRVGNEQFF. This chain links TRBV12-2 with TRBJ2-1; the table's D gene call, TRBD2, was not cross checked with the DNA. TRBV12-2 is annotated as a pseudogene. The CDR3 is made up of 16 amino acids.